This T cell receptor beta chain was obtained from a study of stem cell transplantation in POMP-related autoinflammatory disease. In the study overall: Before transplant, CD4+ T cells skewed naive and CD8+ proportions were low.

As regards this clone: The antigen remains undetermined.

Sequencing used immunoSEQ multiplex PCR; TCRdb keeps in-frame clones, though not all of them. The sample holds more than 20,000 clones, 80% to 85% seen once. Findings and limits, study-wide: In patients with PRAID, every analyzed T-cell subset tended to show lower diversity and higher clonality.

Germline assignment: CDR1 MGHRA and CDR2 YSYEKL. Trimming cost V 8 bases and J 8 bases, with 21 bases left between them. The CDR3 covers 15 residues. The V and J genes are TRBV4-1 and TRBJ1-4; maybe TRBD1 (5 bases). The TCR was taken from a human donor with POMP-related autoinflammation and immune dysregulation (PRAID). Specimen: CD4+ T cells from PBMCs, collected before stem cell transplantation. CDR3 amino acids: CASRDFWASGEKLFF. The CDR3 nucleotides read TGCGCCAGCCGGGACTTTTGGGCGTCGGGCGAAAAACTGTTTTTT.